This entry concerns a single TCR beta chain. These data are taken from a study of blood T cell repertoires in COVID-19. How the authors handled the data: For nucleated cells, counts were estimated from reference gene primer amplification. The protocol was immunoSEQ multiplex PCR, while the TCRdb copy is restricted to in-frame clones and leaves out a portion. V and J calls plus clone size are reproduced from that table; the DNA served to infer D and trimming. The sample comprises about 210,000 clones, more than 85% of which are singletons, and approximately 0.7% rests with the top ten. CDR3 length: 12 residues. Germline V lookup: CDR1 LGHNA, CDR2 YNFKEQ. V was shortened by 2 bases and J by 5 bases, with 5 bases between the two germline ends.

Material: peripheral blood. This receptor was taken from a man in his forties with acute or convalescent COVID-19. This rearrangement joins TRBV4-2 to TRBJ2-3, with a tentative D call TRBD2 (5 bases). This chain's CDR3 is CASSQSGDTQYF. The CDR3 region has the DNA TGTGCCAGCAGCCAAAGCGGAGATACGCAGTATTTT.